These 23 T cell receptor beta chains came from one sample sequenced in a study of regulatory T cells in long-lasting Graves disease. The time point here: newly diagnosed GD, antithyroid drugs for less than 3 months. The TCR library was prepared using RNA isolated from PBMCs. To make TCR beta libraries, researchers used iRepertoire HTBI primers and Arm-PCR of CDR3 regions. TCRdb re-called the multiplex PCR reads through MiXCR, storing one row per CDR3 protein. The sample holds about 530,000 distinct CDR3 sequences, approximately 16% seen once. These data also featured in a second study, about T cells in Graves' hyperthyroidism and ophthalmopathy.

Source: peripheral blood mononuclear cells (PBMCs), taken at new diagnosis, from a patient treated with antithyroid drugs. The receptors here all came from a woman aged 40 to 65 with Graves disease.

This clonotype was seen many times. DNA for the CDR3: TGTGCCAGCAGTTCCCAGGAGGCAACTAATGAAAAACTGTTTTTT. It is translated as CASSSQEATNEKLFF. The chain combines TRBV28 with TRBJ1-4; D gene unclear. The CDR3 covers 15 residues. Per germline, CDR1 MDHEN and CDR2 SYDVKM. Between the trimmed V and J ends, which lost 4 bases and 0 bases, there was a span of 9 bases.

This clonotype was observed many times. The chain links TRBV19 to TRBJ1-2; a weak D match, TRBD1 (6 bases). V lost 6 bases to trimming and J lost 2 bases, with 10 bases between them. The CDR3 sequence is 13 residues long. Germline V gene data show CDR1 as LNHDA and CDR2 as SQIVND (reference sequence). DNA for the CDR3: TGTGCCAGTAGGGGCAGGGGAAACTATGGCTACACCTTC. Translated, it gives CASRGRGNYGYTF.

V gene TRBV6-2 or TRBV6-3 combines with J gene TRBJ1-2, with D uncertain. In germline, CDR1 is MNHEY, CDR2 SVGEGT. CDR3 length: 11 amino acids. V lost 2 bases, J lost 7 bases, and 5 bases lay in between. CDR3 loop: CASSYGTGYTF. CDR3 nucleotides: TGTGCCAGCAGTTACGGTACTGGCTACACCTTC.

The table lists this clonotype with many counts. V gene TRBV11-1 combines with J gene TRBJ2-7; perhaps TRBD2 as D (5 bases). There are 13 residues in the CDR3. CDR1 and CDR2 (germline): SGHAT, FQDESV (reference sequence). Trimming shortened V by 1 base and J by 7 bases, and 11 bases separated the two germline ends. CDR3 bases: TGTGCCAGCAGCTTAGGCTTGGAGGCAGAGCAGTACTTC. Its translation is CASSLGLEAEQYF.

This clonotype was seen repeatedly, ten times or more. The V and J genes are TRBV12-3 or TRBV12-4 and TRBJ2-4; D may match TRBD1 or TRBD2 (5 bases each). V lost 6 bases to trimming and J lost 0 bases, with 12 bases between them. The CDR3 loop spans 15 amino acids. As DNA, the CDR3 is TGTGCCAGCAGCCAGGGACCCGCAGCCAAAAACATTCAGTACTTC. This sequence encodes CASSQGPAAKNIQYF.

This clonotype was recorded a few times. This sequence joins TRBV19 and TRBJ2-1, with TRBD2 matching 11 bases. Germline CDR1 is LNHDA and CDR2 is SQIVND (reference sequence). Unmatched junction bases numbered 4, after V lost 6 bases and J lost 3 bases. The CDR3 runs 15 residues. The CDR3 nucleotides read TGTGCCAGTAGCCGACTAGCGGGAATCTACAATGAGCAGTTCTTC. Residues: CASSRLAGIYNEQFF.

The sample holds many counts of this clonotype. CDR3: CASSLAGGEETQYF. The CDR3 DNA reads TGTGCCAGCAGTTTAGCCGGGGGTGAGGAGACCCAGTACTTC. V and J are TRBV27 and TRBJ2-5, with D possibly being TRBD2 (6 bases). The CDR3 totals 14 residues. Trimming took 2 bases from V and 5 from J, leaving 12 bases between them. CDR1 is MNHEY, CDR2 SMNVEV, per germline (reference sequence).

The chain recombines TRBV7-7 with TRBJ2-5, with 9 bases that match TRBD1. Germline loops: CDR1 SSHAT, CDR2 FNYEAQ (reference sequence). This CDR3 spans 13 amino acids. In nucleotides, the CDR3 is TGTGCTATCGGACAGGGGACATTGGAGACCCAGTACTTC. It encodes CAIGQGTLETQYF.

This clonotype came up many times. CDR3 sequence (DNA): TGCAGTGCTCAAACTAGCGGGGCCTACAATGAGCAGTTCTTC. It yields the protein CSAQTSGAYNEQFF. V usage is TRBV20-1 and J usage is TRBJ2-1; 10 nucleotides agree with TRBD2. J gave up 2 bases and V 5 bases, and 3 bases lay outside the gene matches. The CDR3 loop spans 14 amino acids. Per the germline V gene, CDR1 is DFQATT and CDR2 is SNEGSKA (reference sequence).

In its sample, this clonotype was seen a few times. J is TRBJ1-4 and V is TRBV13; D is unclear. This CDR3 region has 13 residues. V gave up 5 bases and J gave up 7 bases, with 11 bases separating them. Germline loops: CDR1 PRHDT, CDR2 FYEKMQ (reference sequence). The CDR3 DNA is TGTGCCAGCAGCGCCGGCCTGTTTGAAAAACTGTTTTTT. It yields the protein CASSAGLFEKLFF.

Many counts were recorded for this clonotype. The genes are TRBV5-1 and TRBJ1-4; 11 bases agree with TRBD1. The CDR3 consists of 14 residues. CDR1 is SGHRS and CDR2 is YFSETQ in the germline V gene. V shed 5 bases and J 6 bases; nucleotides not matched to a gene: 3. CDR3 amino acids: CASSVDRGHEKLFF. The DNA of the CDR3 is TGCGCCAGCAGTGTGGACAGGGGGCATGAAAAACTGTTTTTT.

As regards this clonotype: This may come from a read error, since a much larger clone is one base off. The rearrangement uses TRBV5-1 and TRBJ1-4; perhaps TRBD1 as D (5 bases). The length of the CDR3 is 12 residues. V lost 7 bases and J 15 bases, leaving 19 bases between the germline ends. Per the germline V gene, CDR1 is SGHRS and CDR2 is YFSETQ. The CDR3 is CASGCLGTIMFF. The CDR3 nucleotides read TGCGCCAGCGGCTGTCTCGGGACTATAATGTTTTTT.

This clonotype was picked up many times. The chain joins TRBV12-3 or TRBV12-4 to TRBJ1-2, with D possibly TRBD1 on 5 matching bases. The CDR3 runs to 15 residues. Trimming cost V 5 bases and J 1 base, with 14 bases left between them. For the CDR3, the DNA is TGTGCCAGCAGTCTCCGGGACGGTGATAACTATGGCTACACCTTC. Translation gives CASSLRDGDNYGYTF.

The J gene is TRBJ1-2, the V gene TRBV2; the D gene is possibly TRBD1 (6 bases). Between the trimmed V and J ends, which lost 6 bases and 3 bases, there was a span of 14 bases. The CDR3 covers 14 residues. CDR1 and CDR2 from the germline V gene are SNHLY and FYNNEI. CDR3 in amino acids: CASRGARVDYGYTF. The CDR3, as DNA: TGTGCCAGCAGGGGGGCCAGGGTAGACTATGGCTACACCTTC.

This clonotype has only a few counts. The CDR3 protein is CASSLERGLSTDTQYF. The CDR3, as DNA: TGTGCCAGCAGCTTAGAGCGGGGGCTAAGCACAGATACGCAGTATTTT. The chain uses TRBV7-9 and TRBJ2-3; 8 bases are shared with TRBD2. Per the germline V gene, CDR1 is SEHNR and CDR2 is FQNEAQ (reference sequence). The V segment lost 1 base and the J segment 0 bases; nucleotides outside the gene matches: 3. The CDR3 contains 16 residues. The full variable domain, its missing parts supplied by reference TRBV7-9 and TRBJ2-3, is DTGVSQNPRHKITKRGQNVTFRCDPISEHNRLYWYRQTLGQGPEFLTYFQNEAQLEKSRLLSDRFSAERPKGSFSTLEIQRTEQGDSAMYLCASSLERGLSTDTQYFGPGTRLTVL.

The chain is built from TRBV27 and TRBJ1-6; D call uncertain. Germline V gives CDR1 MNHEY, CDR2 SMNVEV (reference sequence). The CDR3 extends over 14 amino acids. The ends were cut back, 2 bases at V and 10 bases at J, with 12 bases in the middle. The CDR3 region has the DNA TGTGCCAGCAGTTTACTCGGACCAGAGTCACCCCTCCACTTT. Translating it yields CASSLLGPESPLHF.

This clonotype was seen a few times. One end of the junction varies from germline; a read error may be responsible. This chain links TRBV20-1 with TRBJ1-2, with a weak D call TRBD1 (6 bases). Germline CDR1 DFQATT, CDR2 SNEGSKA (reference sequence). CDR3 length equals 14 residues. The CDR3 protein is CSARGMGADYGYTF. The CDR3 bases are TGCAGTGCCAGAGGTATGGGGGCTGACTATGGCTACACCTTC.

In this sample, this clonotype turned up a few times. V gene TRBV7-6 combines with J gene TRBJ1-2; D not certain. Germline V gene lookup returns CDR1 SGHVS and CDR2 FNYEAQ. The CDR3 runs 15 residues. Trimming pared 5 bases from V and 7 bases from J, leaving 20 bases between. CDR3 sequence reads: CASSPMEDPRGGYTF. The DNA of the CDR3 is TGTGCCAGCAGCCCCATGGAAGATCCCCGGGGTGGCTACACCTTC.

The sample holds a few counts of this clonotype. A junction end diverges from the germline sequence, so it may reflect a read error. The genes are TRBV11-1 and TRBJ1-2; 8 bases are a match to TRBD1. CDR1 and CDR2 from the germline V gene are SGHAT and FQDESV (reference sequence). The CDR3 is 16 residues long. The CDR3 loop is CAGSAPGQGPNYGYTF. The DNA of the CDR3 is TGTGCCGGCAGCGCCCCTGGACAGGGACCTAACTATGGCTACACCTTC.

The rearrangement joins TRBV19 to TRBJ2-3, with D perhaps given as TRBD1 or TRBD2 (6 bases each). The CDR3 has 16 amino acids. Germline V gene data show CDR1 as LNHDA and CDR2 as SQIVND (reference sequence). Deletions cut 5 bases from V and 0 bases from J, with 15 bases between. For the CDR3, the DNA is TGTGCCAGTAGTCTCTCATCCGGGGGCAGCACAGATACGCAGTATTTT. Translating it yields CASSLSSGGSTDTQYF.

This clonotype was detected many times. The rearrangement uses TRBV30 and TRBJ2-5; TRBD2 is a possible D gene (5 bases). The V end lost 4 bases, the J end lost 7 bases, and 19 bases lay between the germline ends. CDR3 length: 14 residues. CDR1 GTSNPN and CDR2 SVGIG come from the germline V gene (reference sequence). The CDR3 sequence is CAWTEGTASGTQYF. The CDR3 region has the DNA TGTGCCTGGACCGAGGGAACCGCCTCCGGGACCCAGTACTTC. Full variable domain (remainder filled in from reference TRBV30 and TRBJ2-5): SQTIHQWPATLVQPVGSPLSLECTVEGTSNPNLYWYRQAAGRGLQLLFYSVGIGQISSEVPQNLSASRPQDRQFILSSKKLLLSDSGFYLCAWTEGTASGTQYFGPGTRLLVL.

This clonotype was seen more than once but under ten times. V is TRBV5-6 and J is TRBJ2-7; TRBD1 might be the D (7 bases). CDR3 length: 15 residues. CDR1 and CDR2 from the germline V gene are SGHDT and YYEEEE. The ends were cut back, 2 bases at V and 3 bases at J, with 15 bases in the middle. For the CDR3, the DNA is TGTGCCAGCAGCTTAACGGAGGGGGCGATCTACGAGCAGTACTTC. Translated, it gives CASSLTEGAIYEQYF.

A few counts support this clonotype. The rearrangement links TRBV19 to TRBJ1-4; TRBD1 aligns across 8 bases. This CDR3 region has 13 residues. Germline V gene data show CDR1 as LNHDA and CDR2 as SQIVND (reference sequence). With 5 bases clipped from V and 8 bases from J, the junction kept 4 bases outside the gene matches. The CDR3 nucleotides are TGTGCCAGTAGTCCCCGACAGGGGGAAAAACTGTTTTTT. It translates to CASSPRQGEKLFF. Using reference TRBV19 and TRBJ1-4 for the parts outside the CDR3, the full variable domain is DGGITQSPKYLFRKEGQNVTLSCEQNLNHDAMYWYRQDPGQGLRLIYYSQIVNDFQKGDIAEGYSVSREKKESFPLTVTSAQKNPTAFYLCASSPRQGEKLFFGSGTQLSVL.